This T cell receptor (beta chain) was sequenced for a study of blood T cell repertoires in COVID-19. Study overall: Sites in the United States, Italy and Spain provided acute and convalescent COVID-19 samples. Sample material is recorded as cDNA or gDNA derived from T cells, B-cell-depleted T cells, or PBMCs.

This clone was detected only a few times. CDR1 and CDR2 (germline): MNHEY, SMNVEV (reference sequence). The CDR3 has 14 residues. J gave up 5 bases and V 5 bases, and 5 bases lay outside the gene matches. In the original processing: Reference gene primer amplification yielded estimated nucleated cell counts. Clones were read by immunoSEQ multiplex PCR, and TCRdb kept only the in-frame ones, dropping some. The V and J calls and the clone size are those of that table, but D and trimming were determined from the DNA. The sample includes about 240,000 clones, roughly four fifths seen only once; the top ten take about 4%.

The chain is built from TRBV27 and TRBJ1-5, with 8 bases lining up with TRBD1. Specimen: peripheral blood. This receptor was obtained from a man between 50 and 59 years old with acute or convalescent COVID-19. The CDR3 DNA reads TGTGCCAGCAGTCTGCAGGGGGCTGATCAGCCCCAGCATTTT. Translated, it gives CASSLQGADQPQHF.